The next 8 T cell receptor beta chains were all read from a single sample in a study of OX40 agonist ivuxolimab in advanced cancers. Clones were read by immunoSEQ multiplex PCR, and TCRdb kept only the in-frame ones, dropping some. Of some 100,000 clones in the sample, around 90% are singletons; the top ten hold approximately 0.55%. The sequencing used CD4+ or CD8+ T cells sorted from blood, collected in a trial of the OX40 agonist ivuxolimab. These receptors were collected from an adult with an advanced solid tumor such as melanoma, head and neck, liver or kidney cancer.

This clone was seen a handful of times. The rearrangement links TRBV18 to TRBJ1-5; D remains ambiguous. V shed 3 bases and J shed 0 bases, with 6 bases lying between them. Germline assignment: CDR1 KGHSH and CDR2 LQKENI. CDR3 length: 14 residues. The CDR3 region is CASSPQNSNQPQHF. In DNA form, the CDR3 reads TGTGCCAGCTCACCGCAGAATAGCAATCAGCCCCAGCATTTT.

The V and J genes are TRBV6-5 and TRBJ2-2; 7 bases line up with TRBD1. CDR1 and CDR2 (germline): MNHEY, SVGAGI. V lost 6 bases and J lost 0; bases outside the gene matches: 4. This CDR3 comprises 15 residues. The CDR3 loop reads CASSRTGANTGELFF. In DNA form, the CDR3 reads TGTGCCAGCAGCCGGACAGGCGCGAACACCGGGGAGCTGTTTTTT.

The chain couples TRBV6-6 to TRBJ2-5, with 8 bases aligning to TRBD1. Germline CDR1 and CDR2: MNHNY and SVGAGI (reference sequence). The V and J ends lost 8 bases and 3 bases, in that order; junction bases with no gene match: 5. The CDR3 is made up of 13 amino acids. The CDR3 loop is CASGQGSEETQYF. The CDR3 DNA reads as TGTGCCAGCGGACAGGGTAGTGAAGAGACCCAGTACTTC.

The V gene is TRBV4-3, the J gene TRBJ2-2; 7 bases line up with TRBD1. Losses at the gene ends were 3 bases for V and 4 bases for J; bases not matched to a gene: 2. This CDR3 comprises 14 residues. Germline values: CDR1 LGHNA, CDR2 YSLEER. The CDR3: CASSQTGLTGELFF. For the CDR3, the DNA is TGCGCCAGCAGCCAGACAGGGCTCACCGGGGAGCTGTTTTTT.

The chain is built from TRBV18 and TRBJ2-7, with D possibly matching TRBD1 (6 bases). The V gene lost 6 bases and the J gene lost 5 bases, with 11 bases spanning the gap. The germline gives CDR1 KGHSH, CDR2 LQKENI. The CDR3 sequence is 12 residues long. The CDR3 DNA reads as TGTGCCAGCTCTGCCAACAGGGACGAGCAGTACTTC. Its protein product is CASSANRDEQYF. The full variable domain, rest sourced from reference TRBV18 and TRBJ2-7, is NAGVMQNPRHLVRRRGQEARLRCSPMKGHSHVYWYRQLPEEGLKFMVYLQKENIIDESGMPKERFSAEFPKEGPSILRIQQVVRGDSAAYFCASSANRDEQYFGPGTRLTVT.

The chain uses TRBV6-5 and TRBJ2-3; a possible D gene is TRBD2 (6 bases). Germline lookup yields CDR1 MNHEY and CDR2 SVGAGI. The CDR3 covers 14 residues. Trimming took 7 bases from V and 2 from J, leaving 13 bases between them. The CDR3 here is CASKQRVTTDTQYF. In nucleotides, the CDR3 is TGTGCCAGCAAACAGCGGGTTACCACAGATACGCAGTATTTT.

This clone was observed once. The chain combines TRBV5-1 with TRBJ2-3, with 12 bases matching TRBD1. The CDR3 is made up of 17 amino acids. Germline CDR1 reads SGHRS; CDR2 reads YFSETQ. Losses at the gene ends were 4 bases for V and 7 bases for J; bases not matched to a gene: 13. CDR3 amino acids: CASSQSAGTGGAYTQYF. The CDR3 coding sequence is TGCGCCAGCAGCCAATCGGCCGGGACAGGGGGCGCTTATACGCAGTATTTT. Supplemented by reference TRBV5-1 and TRBJ2-3, the full variable domain reads KAGVTQTPRYLIKTRGQQVTLSCSPISGHRSVSWYQQTPGQGLQFLFEYFSETQRNKGNFPGRFSGRQFSNSRSEMNVSTLELGDSALYLCASSQSAGTGGAYTQYFGPGTRLTVL.

This sequence joins TRBV9 and TRBJ2-5; D may be TRBD2 (6 bases). Trimming took off 0 bases at V and 5 bases at J, with 14 bases between the two ends. The CDR3 sequence is 15 residues long. The V gene's germline CDR1 is SGDLS and CDR2 YYNGEE. CDR3 protein: CASSVGVSGGETQYF. The CDR3 DNA sequence: TGTGCCAGCAGCGTAGGGGTTAGCGGCGGCGAGACCCAGTACTTC.